This T cell receptor beta chain was identified during a study of blood T cell repertoires in COVID-19. Study-level background: Sources were T cells, B-cell-depleted T cells, or PBMCs; the material itself was cDNA or gDNA.

Sequencing used immunoSEQ multiplex PCR; TCRdb keeps in-frame clones, though not all of them. The sample shows 200,000 to 300,000 clones, 65% to 85% of them seen only once. The receptor's source is a human donor in a cohort sampled during active COVID-19. The material sequenced was peripheral blood.

CDR3: CSASLDRGYQPQHF. CDR3 sequence (DNA): TGCAGTGCTAGTTTGGACAGGGGATATCAGCCCCAGCATTTT. The rearrangement links TRBV20-1 to TRBJ1-5, with 9 bases identical to TRBD1. CDR3 length: 14 residues. Germline assignment: CDR1 DFQATT and CDR2 SNEGSKA (reference sequence). V dropped 3 bases and J dropped 5; count of bases not matched to a gene: 5.